This T cell receptor (beta chain) was found in a study of CD8 T cells in Susac syndrome. Broader study findings: The study recognized that its TCR sequencing and HLA analysis covered a relatively small number of individuals.

Sequencing targeted TCR beta in blood CD8+ and CD4+ T cells. Negative magnetic isolation gave CD8+ and CD4+ cells; FACS enriched CD8+ TEMRA. The CDR3 extends over 12 amino acids. The ends were cut back, 5 bases at V and 6 bases at J, with 9 bases in the middle. Germline V gene sequence: CDR1 MNHNS, CDR2 SASEGT. This clonotype turned up a few times. The antigen is unknown. RNA in amounts of about 0.45 to 1 ug was reverse transcribed with random hexamers. The amplification used immunoSEQ multiplex PCR on TCR beta CDR3; it spanned 54 Vbeta and 13 Jbeta. TCRdb recomputed calls from the immunoSEQ multiplex PCR reads with MiXCR, one row per CDR3 protein. The table shows about 280,000 distinct CDR3 sequences, with 85% occurring only once.

This clonotype originated in a human donor with multiple sclerosis. Sequenced sample: CD8+ T cells from PBMCs. V and J are TRBV6-1 and TRBJ2-3; D ambiguous. CDR3 loop: CASSHRVDTQYF. DNA for the CDR3: TGTGCCAGCAGTCATCGGGTGGATACGCAGTATTTT.